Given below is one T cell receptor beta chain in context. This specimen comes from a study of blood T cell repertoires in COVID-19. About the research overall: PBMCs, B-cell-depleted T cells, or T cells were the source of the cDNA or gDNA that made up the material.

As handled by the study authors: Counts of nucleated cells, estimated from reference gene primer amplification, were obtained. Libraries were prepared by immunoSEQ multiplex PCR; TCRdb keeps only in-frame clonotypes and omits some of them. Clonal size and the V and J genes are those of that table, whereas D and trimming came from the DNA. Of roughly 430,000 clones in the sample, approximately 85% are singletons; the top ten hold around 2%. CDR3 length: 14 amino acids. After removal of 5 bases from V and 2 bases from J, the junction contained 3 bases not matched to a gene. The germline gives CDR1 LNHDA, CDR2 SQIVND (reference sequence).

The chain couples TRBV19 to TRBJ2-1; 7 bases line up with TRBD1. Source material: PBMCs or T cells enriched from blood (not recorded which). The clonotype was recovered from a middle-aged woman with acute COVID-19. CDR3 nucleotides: TGTGCCAGTAGTCAACAGGGGACCTACAATGAGCAGTTCTTC. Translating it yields CASSQQGTYNEQFF.